This entry is about one T cell receptor (beta chain). There is no known antigen for this receptor. There are 13 amino acids in the CDR3, from cysteine to phenylalanine inclusive. Nucleotide data are not available. Per the germline V gene, LGHNA is the CDR1 and YNFKEQ is the CDR2. These reads were obtained on an Illumina HiSeq 2000. The TCR beta cDNA libraries were made using 5'RACE template switching, a step that added both a universal primer site and unique molecular identifiers. cDNA synthesis was primed from the TCR beta constant segment, followed by two successive PCR amplification steps. In the authors' own workflow: MIGEC handled demultiplexing of the reads and grouping by UMI, while MiTCR was used to assemble and quantify clonotypes. To exclude erroneous sequences, only TCR cDNA sequences supported by at least two reads were retained. The tcR package was used for downstream repertoire analysis, and clonotypes were matched between fractions using CDR3 nucleotide sequence together with V segment. VDJmatch was used to annotate antigen specificity against VDJdb, with one amino acid substitution in CDR3 permitted. The reads underwent TCRdb reprocessing, giving one record for each CDR3 protein sequence and no DNA. These V and J calls rely on TCRdb rather than the paper's analysis. The sample's records list around 100,000 distinct CDR3 sequences. The ten largest clones take up under 20% of the sample.

The sample belongs to a study of T cells expressing NK-cell markers (dated by TCRdb to 2019 to 2021). Regarding the research as a whole: Three sorted T-cell subsets (CD3+CD56+NKG2C+, CD3+CD56+NKG2C- and CD3+CD56-NKG2C+) from fewer than 10 donors had their TCR beta-chain repertoires profiled. Among the eight sequenced donors, only one was HCMV-seronegative, while the other seven were HCMV-seropositive. Randomly selected healthy volunteers, three men and five women, were used as the eight sequenced donors. The libraries were sequenced on Illumina HiSeq 2000/2500, MiSeq or NextSeq, producing 2 x 150 bp reads. Overall results and qualifications from the work: It remained unclear whether the expanded NKG2C-expressing T cell clones were specific for HCMV antigens. In roughly six donors, the dominant CD3+CD56+NKG2C+ clonotypes ranked among the top 10 CD8+ clonotypes, making up roughly 1.0-8% of CD8+ T cells. Those dominant clonotypes were again the most abundant among CD3+CD56-NKG2C+ cells in four donors, at roughly 25-65%.

HCMV serostatus was determined by detecting HCMV-specific IgG in serum with a commercial ELISA kit. Ficoll density gradient centrifugation was used to isolate peripheral blood mononuclear cells from blood. The sample taken for sequencing was blood T cells: a sorted CD56 or NKG2C T cell subset, CD4+ or CD8+ T cells, or bulk PBMC T cells (not recorded which). The source is a woman between 18 and 70 years old in good health. Recombination linked TRBV4-2 to TRBJ2-3. The encoded CDR3 is CASSQVISDTQYF.